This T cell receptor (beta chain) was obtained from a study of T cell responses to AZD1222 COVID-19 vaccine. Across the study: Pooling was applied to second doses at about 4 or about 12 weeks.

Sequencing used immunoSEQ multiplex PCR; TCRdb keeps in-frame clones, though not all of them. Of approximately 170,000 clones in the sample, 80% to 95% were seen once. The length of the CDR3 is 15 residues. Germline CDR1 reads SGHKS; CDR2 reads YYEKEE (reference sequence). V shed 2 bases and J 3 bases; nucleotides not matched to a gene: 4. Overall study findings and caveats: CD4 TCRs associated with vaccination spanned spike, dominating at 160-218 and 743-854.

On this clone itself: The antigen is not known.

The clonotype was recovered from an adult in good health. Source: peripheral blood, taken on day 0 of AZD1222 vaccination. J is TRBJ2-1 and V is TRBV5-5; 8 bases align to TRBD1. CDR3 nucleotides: TGTGCCAGCAGCTTAGAAACAGGGGGCTACAATGAGCAGTTCTTC. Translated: CASSLETGGYNEQFF.